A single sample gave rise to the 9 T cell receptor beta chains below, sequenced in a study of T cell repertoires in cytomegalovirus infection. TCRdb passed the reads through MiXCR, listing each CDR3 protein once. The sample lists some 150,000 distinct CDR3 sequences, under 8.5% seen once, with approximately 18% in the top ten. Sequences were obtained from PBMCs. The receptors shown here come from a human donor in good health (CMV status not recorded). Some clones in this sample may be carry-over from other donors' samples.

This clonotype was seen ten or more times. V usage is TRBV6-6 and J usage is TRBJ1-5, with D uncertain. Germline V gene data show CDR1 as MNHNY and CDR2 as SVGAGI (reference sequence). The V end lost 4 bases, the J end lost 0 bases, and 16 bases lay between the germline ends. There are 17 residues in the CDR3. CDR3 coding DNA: TGTGCCAGCAGTTTCGATATCCGGGATTTTAGCAATCAGCCCCAGCATTTT. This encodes CASSFDIRDFSNQPQHF.

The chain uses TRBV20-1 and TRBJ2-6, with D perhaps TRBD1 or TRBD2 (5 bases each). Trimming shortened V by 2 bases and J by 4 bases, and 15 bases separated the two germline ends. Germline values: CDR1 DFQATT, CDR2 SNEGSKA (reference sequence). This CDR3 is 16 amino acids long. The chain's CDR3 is CSARPSRDAGANVLTF. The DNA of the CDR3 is TGCAGTGCTAGACCCTCCAGGGACGCCGGGGCCAACGTCCTGACTTTC.

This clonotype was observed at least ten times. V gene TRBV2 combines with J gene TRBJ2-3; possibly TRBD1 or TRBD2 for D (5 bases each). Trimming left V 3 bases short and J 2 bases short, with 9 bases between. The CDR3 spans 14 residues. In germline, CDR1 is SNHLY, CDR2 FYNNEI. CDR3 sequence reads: CASSEGVTTDTQYF. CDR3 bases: TGTGCCAGCAGTGAGGGGGTGACCACAGATACGCAGTATTTT.

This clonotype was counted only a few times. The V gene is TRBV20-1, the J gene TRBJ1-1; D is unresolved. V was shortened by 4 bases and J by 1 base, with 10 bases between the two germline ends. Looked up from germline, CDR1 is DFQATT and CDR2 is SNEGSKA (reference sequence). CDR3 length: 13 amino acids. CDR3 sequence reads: CSAIRFQNTEAFF. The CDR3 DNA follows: TGCAGTGCTATTCGGTTCCAGAACACTGAAGCTTTCTTT.

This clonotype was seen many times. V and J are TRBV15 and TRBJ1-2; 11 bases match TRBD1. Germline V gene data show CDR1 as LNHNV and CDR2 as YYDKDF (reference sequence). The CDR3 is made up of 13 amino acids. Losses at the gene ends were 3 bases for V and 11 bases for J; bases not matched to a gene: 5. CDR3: CATSSGQGASYTF. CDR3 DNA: TGTGCCACCAGCAGTGGACAGGGGGCGAGTTACACCTTC.

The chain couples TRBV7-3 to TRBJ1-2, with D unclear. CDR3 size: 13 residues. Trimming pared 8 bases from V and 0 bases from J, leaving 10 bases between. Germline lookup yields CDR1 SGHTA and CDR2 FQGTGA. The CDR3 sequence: CASALQANYGYTF. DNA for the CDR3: TGTGCCAGCGCACTCCAAGCTAACTATGGCTACACCTTC.

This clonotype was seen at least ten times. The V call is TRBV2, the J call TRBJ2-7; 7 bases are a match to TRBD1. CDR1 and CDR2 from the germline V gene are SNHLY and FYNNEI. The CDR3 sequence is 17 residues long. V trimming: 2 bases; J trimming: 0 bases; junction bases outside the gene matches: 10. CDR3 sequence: CASSELGRRDSSYEQYF. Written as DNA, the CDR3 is TGTGCCAGCAGTGAATTGGGACGCCGGGACAGCTCCTACGAGCAGTACTTC. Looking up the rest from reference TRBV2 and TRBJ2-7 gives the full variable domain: EPEVTQTPSHQVTQMGQEVILRCVPISNHLYFYWYRQILGQKVEFLVSFYNNEISEKSEIFDDQFSVERPDGSNFTLKIRSTKLEDSAMYFCASSELGRRDSSYEQYFGPGTRLTVT.

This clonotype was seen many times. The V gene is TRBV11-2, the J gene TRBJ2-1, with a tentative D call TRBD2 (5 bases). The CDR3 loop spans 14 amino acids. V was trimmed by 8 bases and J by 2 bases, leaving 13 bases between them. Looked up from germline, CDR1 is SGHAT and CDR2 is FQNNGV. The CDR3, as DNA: TGTGCCAGCGCCCCGCCCGGGACCTACAATGAGCAGTTCTTC. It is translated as CASAPPGTYNEQFF. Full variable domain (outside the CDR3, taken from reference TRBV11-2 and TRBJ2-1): EAGVAQSPRYKIIEKRQSVAFWCNPISGHATLYWYQQILGQGPKLLIQFQNNGVVDDSQLPKDRFSAERLKGVDSTLKIQPAKLEDSAVYLCASAPPGTYNEQFFGPGTRLTVL.

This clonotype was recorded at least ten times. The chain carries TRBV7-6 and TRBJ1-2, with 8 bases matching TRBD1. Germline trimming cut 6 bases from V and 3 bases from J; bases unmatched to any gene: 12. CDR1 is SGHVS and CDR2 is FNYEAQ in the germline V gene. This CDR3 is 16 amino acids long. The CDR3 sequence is CASRPRTGPSDYGYTF. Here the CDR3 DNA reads TGTGCCAGCAGACCACGGACAGGGCCTTCTGACTATGGCTACACCTTC.